The clone carrying this TCR beta chain was observed at least ten times. The source of the sample is a study of CD8 T cells in ankylosing spondylitis. The CDR3 has 13 residues. The germline CDR1 and CDR2 sequences are DFQATT and SNEGSKA (reference sequence). Deletions cut 6 bases from V and 4 bases from J, with 15 bases between. Making use of molecular barcodes, quantitative 5'-RACE generated TCR beta libraries. TCRdb recomputed calls from the 5' RACE reads with MiXCR, one row per CDR3 protein. The sample records some 200,000 distinct CDR3 sequences, 20% to 30% being singletons. This TCR was sampled from a male donor with ankylosing spondylitis or in good health (not recorded which). The sequenced sample was blood, either unsorted or a sorted T cell fraction (not recorded which). The rearrangement joins TRBV20-1 to TRBJ1-1; D ambiguous. This CDR3 is CSASTLQGTEAFF. CDR3 coding DNA: TGCAGTGCCAGCACCCTTCAAGGCACTGAAGCTTTCTTT.